What follows are 18 T cell receptor beta chains derived from one specimen sequenced in a study of cytomegalovirus exposure and HLA in healthy donors. The study ran its PCR with 60 Vbeta and 13 Jbeta primers. TCRdb's table, derived via immunoSEQ multiplex PCR, lists solely in-frame clones and lacks some. The sample yields about 200,000 clones, 75% to 80% seen once. Material: PBMCs. The source is a man between 18 and 29 years old in good health and CMV-seronegative.

The chain combines TRBV19 with TRBJ1-5; tentatively, D is TRBD1 (6 bases). This CDR3 contains 15 residues. The germline V gene encodes CDR1 LNHDA and CDR2 SQIVND (reference sequence). Trimming removed 5 bases from V and 3 bases from J, with 14 bases in between. CDR3 sequence reads: CASSVGGANNQPQHF. The CDR3 DNA reads TGTGCCAGTAGTGTGGGGGGGGCCAACAATCAGCCCCAGCATTTT.

The chain couples TRBV13 to TRBJ2-1, with 12 nucleotides matching TRBD2. Losses at the gene ends were 3 bases for V and 0 bases for J; bases not matched to a gene: 12. CDR1 is PRHDT, CDR2 FYEKMQ, per germline (reference sequence). CDR3 length equals 20 residues. CDR3 in DNA: TGTGCCAGCAGCTTTTTAGTAGGACTAGCGGGGACTAGCTCCTACAATGAGCAGTTCTTC. Translation: CASSFLVGLAGTSSYNEQFF.

This chain joins TRBV6-4 and TRBJ1-3; no reliable D call. The CDR3 extends over 15 amino acids. Trimming left V 4 bases short and J 2 bases short, with 12 bases between. The germline CDR1 and CDR2 sequences are MRHNA and SNTAGT. The CDR3 sequence: CASSAHRGTGNTIYF. CDR3 DNA sequence: TGTGCCAGCAGTGCCCACCGAGGGACTGGAAACACCATATATTTT.

This chain links TRBV7-6 with TRBJ1-1; TRBD1 is a possible D gene (6 bases). Germline V CDR1 and CDR2: SGHVS, FNYEAQ. V was clipped by 1 base and J by 0 bases, with 9 bases between them. CDR3 length: 15 amino acids. The CDR3 reads CASSLGGGLNTEAFF. The CDR3 region has the DNA TGTGCCAGCAGCTTAGGTGGGGGCCTGAACACTGAAGCTTTCTTT.

The chain carries TRBV28 and TRBJ1-2, with 7 bases identical to TRBD1. Germline values: CDR1 MDHEN, CDR2 SYDVKM. The CDR3 spans 16 residues. The ends lost 4 bases at V and 0 bases at J; junction bases unmatched: 8. CDR3 DNA: TGTGCCAGCAGTTCTCCGGGGACAGCAGCTAACTATGGCTACACCTTC. It encodes CASSSPGTAANYGYTF.

This rearrangement joins TRBV5-1 to TRBJ2-3; TRBD2 agrees at 8 bases. CDR1 is SGHRS and CDR2 is YFSETQ in the germline V gene. This CDR3 contains 20 residues. V dropped 4 bases and J dropped 2; count of bases not matched to a gene: 21. The CDR3 nucleotides read TGCGCCAGCAGCCCAACCCTCGGGGGTATCGGCGGGAGGACCACAGATACGCAGTATTTT. Protein sequence: CASSPTLGGIGGRTTDTQYF.

A word on this clone: Germline is not matched at one junction end, which may reflect a read error. This rearrangement joins TRBV5-1 to TRBJ2-1, with 8 bases aligning to TRBD1. This CDR3 has 15 amino acids. Germline lookup yields CDR1 SGHRS and CDR2 YFSETQ. CDR3 sequence reads: CVSSFAGTGHNEQFF. The DNA of the CDR3 is TGCGTCAGCAGCTTCGCCGGGACAGGACACAATGAGCAGTTCTTC.

The chain couples TRBV5-1 to TRBJ2-2; possible D gene TRBD1, 8 bases. The CDR3 runs to 15 residues. Trimming stripped 4 bases from V and 3 bases from J, with 13 bases between. Germline CDR1 is SGHRS and CDR2 is YFSETQ. In DNA, the CDR3 is TGCGCCAGCAGCGGCACAGGGGGGGACACCGGGGAGCTGTTTTTT. Protein product: CASSGTGGDTGELFF.

The chain carries TRBV10-2 and TRBJ2-7; TRBD1 matches 7 bases. CDR3 size: 12 residues. Germline assignment: CDR1 WSHSY and CDR2 SAAADI. Germline trimming cut 9 bases from V and 2 bases from J; bases unmatched to any gene: 4. This chain's CDR3 is CASTGQTYEQYF. The CDR3 coding sequence is TGCGCCAGTACGGGACAGACCTACGAGCAGTACTTC.

This clone turned up a few times. The rearrangement joins TRBV7-6 to TRBJ2-1, with TRBD2 identical over 8 bases. Germline-derived CDR1 and CDR2 are SGHVS and FNYEAQ. The ends lost 0 bases at V and 6 bases at J; junction bases unmatched: 7. The CDR3 covers 16 residues. In DNA, the CDR3 is TGTGCCAGCAGCTTAGCGATACTAGCGGCGTTCAATGAGCAGTTCTTC. Translating gives CASSLAILAAFNEQFF.

This sequence joins TRBV30 and TRBJ1-2; 11 bases align to TRBD1. This CDR3 contains 14 residues. Germline V gene data show CDR1 as GTSNPN and CDR2 as SVGIG (reference sequence). With V trimmed by 3 bases and J by 8 bases, 8 bases remained unmatched. The CDR3 sequence is CAWRDRGRLHGYTF. The CDR3 bases are TGTGCCTGGAGGGACAGGGGGCGCTTACACGGCTACACCTTC.

The table lists this clone with a few counts. The rearrangement uses TRBV29-1 and TRBJ1-1; D is unclear. The CDR3 length is 14 residues. Germline-derived CDR1 and CDR2 are SQVTM and ANQGSEA. Trimming pared 2 bases from V and 0 bases from J, leaving 10 bases between. This CDR3 is CSVETGSVNTEAFF. In nucleotides, the CDR3 is TGCAGCGTTGAAACTGGGAGCGTGAACACTGAAGCTTTCTTT.

This chain links TRBV7-3 with TRBJ1-1; 7 nucleotides agree with TRBD1. The germline V gene has CDR1 SGHTA and CDR2 FQGTGA. The CDR3 is 13 residues long. Losses at the gene ends were 5 bases for V and 6 bases for J; bases not matched to a gene: 6. CDR3 sequence reads: CASSADRAAEAFF. CDR3 bases: TGTGCCAGCAGCGCAGACAGGGCAGCTGAAGCTTTCTTT.

The V and J genes are TRBV6-6 and TRBJ2-1; 10 nucleotides agree with TRBD2. The length of the CDR3 is 16 residues. Germline CDR1 MNHNY, CDR2 SVGAGI (reference sequence). V shed 4 bases, J shed 4 bases, and the junction held 7 bases outside the gene matches. The CDR3 nucleotides read TGTGCCAGCAGTTCCTCTACTAGCGGGGCTTACAATGAGCAGTTCTTC. Translating gives CASSSSTSGAYNEQFF.

V usage is TRBV18 and J usage is TRBJ1-1; 9 positions match TRBD1. This CDR3 has 15 amino acids. Germline loops: CDR1 KGHSH, CDR2 LQKENI. V shed 3 bases, J shed 3 bases, and the junction held 5 bases outside the gene matches. The CDR3 nucleotides read TGTGCCAGCTCACCTAGCACAGGGGGCGACACTGAAGCTTTCTTT. As protein: CASSPSTGGDTEAFF.

This rearrangement joins TRBV30 to TRBJ2-7; 10 bases are shared with TRBD1. The CDR3 loop spans 14 amino acids. Per the germline V gene, CDR1 is GTSNPN and CDR2 is SVGIG (reference sequence). Trimming cost V 4 bases and J 5 bases; bases outside gene matches: 8. The DNA of the CDR3 is TGTGCCTGGACCACCGGGACAGGGGTCCACGAGCAGTACTTC. Amino acids: CAWTTGTGVHEQYF.

The CDR3 loop reads CSVERQGRGEQYF. Here the CDR3 DNA reads TGCAGCGTTGAACGTCAGGGTAGGGGCGAGCAGTACTTC. This chain links TRBV29-1 with TRBJ2-7, with D perhaps TRBD1 (5 bases). The ends were cut back, 2 bases at V and 6 bases at J, with 14 bases in the middle. This CDR3 contains 13 residues. CDR1 and CDR2 from the germline V gene are SQVTM and ANQGSEA.

The rearrangement joins TRBV7-2 to TRBJ2-2, with D possibly TRBD2 on 6 matching bases. Germline V gene sequence: CDR1 SGHTA, CDR2 FQGNSA. The V and J ends lost 5 bases and 0 bases respectively, with 16 bases between them. The CDR3 runs to 17 residues. CDR3: CASSPNMAGSNTGELFF. The CDR3 region has the DNA TGTGCCAGCAGCCCCAATATGGCGGGATCGAACACCGGGGAGCTGTTTTTT.